A single sample gave rise to the 30 T cell receptor beta chains below, sequenced in a study of cytomegalovirus exposure and HLA in healthy donors (dated by TCRdb to about 2017). Library construction relied on the immunoSEQ multiplex PCR assay. For the multiplex PCR, a mixture combining 60 forward primers for TCR Vbeta segments and 13 reverse primers for TCR Jbeta segments was used. TCRdb re-hosts the immuneACCESS table, in-frame sequences only. Its copies lack some clones; in the studies checked, an unresolved V gene accounts for under half of them, and the cause for the rest is not known. This sample's records show approximately 110,000 clones. Roughly 2% of the sample is held by the ten biggest clonotypes. The sequencing input was PBMCs. The receptors stem from a man between 40 and 49 years old in good health and CMV-seronegative.

The chain recombines TRBV5-4 with TRBJ2-7; D unclear. Germline CDR1 and CDR2: SGHNT and YYREEE (reference sequence). This CDR3 is built from 15 residues. V lost 1 base and J lost 5, with 16 bases in between. CDR3 sequence reads: CASSLSAGLRHEQYF. As DNA, the CDR3 is TGTGCCAGCAGCTTGTCGGCAGGCCTTCGCCACGAGCAGTACTTC.

The V and J genes are TRBV29-1 and TRBJ1-3; 7 nucleotides agree with TRBD1. The CDR3 is 14 amino acids. CDR1 is SQVTM, CDR2 ANQGSEA, per germline. V lost 7 bases to trimming and J lost 0 bases; unmatched junction nucleotides: 6. CDR3: CSAAWTGSGNTIYF. CDR3 DNA: TGCAGCGCCGCCTGGACAGGCTCTGGAAACACCATATATTTT.

The chain has TRBV13 and TRBJ2-1; the match to TRBD1 covers 10 bases. In germline, CDR1 is PRHDT, CDR2 FYEKMQ (reference sequence). CDR3 length: 15 residues. V gave up 5 bases and J gave up 7 bases; unmatched junction bases: 8. The CDR3 DNA follows: TGTGCCAGCAGCGGAACCGGGACAGGGGAAAATGAGCAGTTCTTC. Protein product: CASSGTGTGENEQFF. Looking up the rest from reference TRBV13 and TRBJ2-1 gives the full variable domain: AAGVIQSPRHLIKEKRETATLKCYPIPRHDTVYWYQQGPGQDPQFLISFYEKMQSDKGSIPDRFSAQQFSDYHSELNMSSLELGDSALYFCASSGTGTGENEQFFGPGTRLTVL.

V usage is TRBV6-5 and J usage is TRBJ2-7, with D perhaps TRBD1 (6 bases). Trimming stripped 5 bases from V and 4 bases from J, with 18 bases between. CDR1 and CDR2 (germline): MNHEY, SVGAGI. The CDR3 loop spans 15 amino acids. CDR3 sequence reads: CASSGTNGTFYEQYF. DNA for the CDR3: TGTGCCAGCAGTGGCACAAACGGGACATTTTACGAGCAGTACTTC.

The chain employs TRBV7-9 and TRBJ2-1, with TRBD2 matching 14 bases. The J segment lost 4 bases and the V segment lost 6 bases, leaving 11 bases of the junction unmatched. This CDR3 comprises 18 residues. CDR1 and CDR2 from the germline V gene are SEHNR and FQNEAQ (reference sequence). The CDR3 nucleotides are TGTGCCAGCAGTTCGACAGGACTAGCGGGAGGACCTTACAATGAGCAGTTCTTC. Translating gives CASSSTGLAGGPYNEQFF. Combining the CDR3 with reference TRBV7-9 and TRBJ2-1 gives the whole variable domain DTGVSQNPRHKITKRGQNVTFRCDPISEHNRLYWYRQTLGQGPEFLTYFQNEAQLEKSRLLSDRFSAERPKGSFSTLEIQRTEQGDSAMYLCASSSTGLAGGPYNEQFFGPGTRLTVL.

V usage is TRBV19 and J usage is TRBJ2-6; 7 nucleotides line up with TRBD1. CDR3 length equals 17 residues. Germline CDR1 is LNHDA and CDR2 is SQIVND (reference sequence). After removal of 8 bases from V and 0 bases from J, the junction contained 10 bases not matched to a gene. The CDR3 DNA is TGTGCCAGTGCGTCTAGGGGGCCTCTCTCTGGGGCCAACGTCCTGACTTTC. Translating gives CASASRGPLSGANVLTF.

V usage is TRBV6-5 and J usage is TRBJ1-2; 9 bases align to TRBD1. With V trimmed by 4 bases and J by 1 base, 1 base remained unmatched. Germline CDR1 reads MNHEY; CDR2 reads SVGAGI. The CDR3 sequence is 14 residues long. CDR3 amino acids: CASSWTGVNYGYTF. The CDR3 DNA sequence: TGTGCCAGCAGTTGGACAGGGGTTAACTATGGCTACACCTTC.

This sequence joins TRBV5-1 and TRBJ2-3; 8 nucleotides line up with TRBD2. CDR3 length: 14 amino acids. V dropped 4 bases and J dropped 3; count of bases not matched to a gene: 4. Germline CDR1 reads SGHRS; CDR2 reads YFSETQ. DNA of the CDR3: TGCGCCAGCAGCCCGGTAGCGGGGACAGATACGCAGTATTTT. Its protein product is CASSPVAGTDTQYF.

J is TRBJ2-5 and V is TRBV5-4; 11 nucleotides match TRBD2. The CDR3 sequence is 14 residues long. Germline V gene lookup returns CDR1 SGHNT and CDR2 YYREEE (reference sequence). V lost 4 bases, J lost 7 bases, and 6 bases stayed unmatched. In DNA, the CDR3 is TGTGCCAGCAGCCGACTAGCGGGAAAAGGGACCCAGTACTTC. It translates to CASSRLAGKGTQYF.

The J gene is TRBJ1-2, the V gene TRBV11-3, with 11 bases that match TRBD1. In germline, CDR1 is SGHNT, CDR2 YENEEA. After removal of 5 bases from V and 2 bases from J, the junction contained 7 bases not matched to a gene. The CDR3 runs 16 residues. The CDR3 is CASSRRTGGGNYGYTF. In nucleotides, the CDR3 is TGTGCCAGCAGCCGCAGGACAGGGGGCGGGAACTATGGCTACACCTTC.

The chain joins TRBV5-1 to TRBJ2-7; tentative D call: TRBD1 (6 bases). V was clipped by 2 bases and J by 2 bases, with 11 bases between them. The CDR3 spans 14 residues. CDR1 is SGHRS, CDR2 YFSETQ, per germline. The CDR3 DNA sequence: TGCGCCAGCAGCTTTGGGGGCCCCACCTACGAGCAGTACTTC. This sequence encodes CASSFGGPTYEQYF. Together with reference TRBV5-1 and TRBJ2-7, the CDR3 gives the full variable domain: KAGVTQTPRYLIKTRGQQVTLSCSPISGHRSVSWYQQTPGQGLQFLFEYFSETQRNKGNFPGRFSGRQFSNSRSEMNVSTLELGDSALYLCASSFGGPTYEQYFGPGTRLTVT.

This sequence joins TRBV30 and TRBJ2-1; 10 bases are shared with TRBD2. The CDR3 runs to 18 residues. In germline, CDR1 is GTSNPN, CDR2 SVGIG (reference sequence). Losses at the gene ends were 3 bases for V and 7 bases for J; bases not matched to a gene: 18. CDR3 sequence: CAWRPVPPLAGVGNEQFF. Here the CDR3 DNA reads TGTGCCTGGAGACCAGTACCTCCCCTAGCGGGAGTGGGGAATGAGCAGTTCTTC.

The chain employs TRBV30 and TRBJ2-1; tentative D call: TRBD2 (5 bases). In germline, CDR1 is GTSNPN, CDR2 SVGIG (reference sequence). This CDR3 is 14 amino acids long. The germline V and J ends were trimmed by 8 bases and 0 bases, with 14 bases remaining between them. CDR3 in DNA: TGTGCCGGTAGAGCGGACCTCTCCTACAATGAGCAGTTCTTC. It is translated as CAGRADLSYNEQFF.

The chain employs TRBV19 and TRBJ1-3, with 8 bases identical to TRBD1. Germline V gene data show CDR1 as LNHDA and CDR2 as SQIVND (reference sequence). CDR3 length: 15 amino acids. The J segment lost 4 bases and the V segment lost 7 bases, leaving 9 bases of the junction unmatched. The CDR3 loop reads CASKPGGAKGNTIYF. The CDR3 coding sequence is TGTGCCAGTAAACCAGGGGGCGCGAAGGGAAACACCATATATTTT.

As for this clone: Sequence at one end of the junction differs from germline and may be a read error. The V gene is TRBV7-7, the J gene TRBJ1-2; D not resolved. Germline-derived CDR1 and CDR2 are SSHAT and FNYEAQ (reference sequence). CDR3 length equals 14 residues. CDR3 coding DNA: TGTGCTAGCAGCCCCCTCGGAGATATCTATGGCTACACCTTC. Its protein is CASSPLGDIYGYTF.

The V and J genes are TRBV20-1 and TRBJ1-2; tentatively, D is TRBD1 (5 bases). Germline V gene lookup returns CDR1 DFQATT and CDR2 SNEGSKA (reference sequence). The CDR3 loop spans 10 amino acids. V was pared by 5 bases and J by 6 bases, with 7 bases between. The chain's CDR3 is CSAPGDGYTF. In DNA, the CDR3 is TGCAGTGCTCCGGGGGATGGCTACACCTTC.

This chain links TRBV28 with TRBJ2-5, with D possibly matching TRBD1 (5 bases). This CDR3 contains 14 residues. The germline gives CDR1 MDHEN, CDR2 SYDVKM. The ends were cut back, 5 bases at V and 1 base at J, with 11 bases in the middle. The DNA of the CDR3 is TGTGCCAGCAGTGGAGTTACAGGCCAAGAGACCCAGTACTTC. Protein sequence: CASSGVTGQETQYF.

This sequence joins TRBV5-4 and TRBJ2-1; D might be TRBD2 (5 bases). This CDR3 spans 16 amino acids. CDR1 and CDR2 from the germline V gene are SGHNT and YYREEE (reference sequence). Trimming took 4 bases from V and 5 from J, leaving 19 bases between them. This CDR3 reads CASSPPARTGHNEQFF. The CDR3 coding sequence is TGTGCCAGCAGCCCGCCAGCGAGGACTGGACACAATGAGCAGTTCTTC.

The V and J genes are TRBV15 and TRBJ2-5; D is perhaps TRBD2 (6 bases). TRBJ2-7 explains the end of the DNA better; the J call may be wrong. Germline V gives CDR1 LNHNV, CDR2 YYDKDF (reference sequence). The CDR3 loop spans 15 amino acids. Written as DNA, the CDR3 is TGTGCCACCAAGATGGGGCGGGGCGGCCTCTACGAGCAGTACTTC. It translates to CATKMGRGGLYEQYF.

V usage is TRBV10-2 and J usage is TRBJ1-1; 8 nucleotides match TRBD1. From germline, CDR1 is WSHSY and CDR2 SAAADI. The CDR3 sequence is 14 residues long. J lost 4 bases, V lost 0 bases, and 1 base had no gene match. In DNA form, the CDR3 reads TGCGCCAGCAGTGAGTCCGGACAGGGCACTGAAGCTTTCTTT. This gives the protein CASSESGQGTEAFF.

The rearrangement uses TRBV11-2 and TRBJ2-2; a possible D gene is TRBD2 (6 bases). The germline V gene encodes CDR1 SGHAT and CDR2 FQNNGV. The CDR3 runs 15 residues. V lost 4 bases and J 3 bases, leaving 12 bases between the germline ends. CDR3 DNA sequence: TGTGCCAGCAGCTCCCTAGCGAGGTACACCGGGGAGCTGTTTTTT. Translating it yields CASSSLARYTGELFF.

This rearrangement joins TRBV7-9 to TRBJ1-3; 7 positions agree with TRBD1. Looked up from germline, CDR1 is SEHNR and CDR2 is FQNEAQ (reference sequence). CDR3 length: 16 amino acids. V gave up 0 bases and J gave up 0 bases; unmatched junction bases: 2. Written as DNA, the CDR3 is TGTGCCAGCAGCTTAGCTACAGGGGACTCTGGAAACACCATATATTTT. Its translation is CASSLATGDSGNTIYF.

The J gene is TRBJ2-1, the V gene TRBV19; 11 bases are shared with TRBD2. CDR1 LNHDA and CDR2 SQIVND come from the germline V gene (reference sequence). This CDR3 is 14 amino acids long. The V gene end was trimmed by 5 bases and the J gene end by 6 bases; junction bases not matched to a gene: 3. The CDR3 sequence is CASSRGTSGNEQFF. The CDR3 region has the DNA TGTGCCAGTAGTCGGGGGACTAGCGGCAATGAGCAGTTCTTC.

The genes are TRBV6-5 and TRBJ2-4; 8 bases align to TRBD1. The ends lost 0 bases at V and 4 bases at J; junction bases unmatched: 2. Germline V lookup: CDR1 MNHEY, CDR2 SVGAGI. The CDR3 contains 15 residues. The CDR3, as DNA: TGTGCCAGCAGTTACTCGTGGACAGGGAAAAACATTCAGTACTTC. Translation: CASSYSWTGKNIQYF.

With respect to this clone: Distinct nucleotide sequences in the sample also encode this CDR3. The chain is built from TRBV30 and TRBJ1-1, with D unclear. Per germline, CDR1 GTSNPN and CDR2 SVGIG (reference sequence). The CDR3 consists of 13 residues. The germline V and J ends were trimmed by 0 bases and 2 bases, with 7 bases remaining between them. The CDR3 DNA reads TGTGCCTGGAGTGTACTGCTTAACACTGAAGCTTTCTTT. Its translation: CAWSVLLNTEAFF.

The chain has TRBV27 and TRBJ2-7; tentatively, D is TRBD1 (7 bases). The CDR3 length is 15 residues. In germline, CDR1 is MNHEY, CDR2 SMNVEV (reference sequence). Deletions cut 4 bases from V and 1 base from J, with 14 bases between. The CDR3 protein is CASSSLTGRSYEQYF. DNA of the CDR3: TGTGCCAGCAGTTCACTGACAGGGAGGTCCTACGAGCAGTACTTC.

V and J are TRBV7-2 and TRBJ2-3; 10 bases agree with TRBD2. The CDR3 sequence is 16 residues long. Germline V lookup: CDR1 SGHTA, CDR2 FQGNSA. Trimming cost V 1 base and J 6 bases; bases outside gene matches: 7. This CDR3 is CASSLEASGGMDTQYF. The DNA for the CDR3 is TGTGCCAGCAGCTTAGAGGCTAGCGGGGGCATGGATACGCAGTATTTT.

CDR3 sequence reads: CASSSEGRGTDTQYF. Written as DNA, the CDR3 is TGTGCCAGCAGCTCGGAGGGGAGGGGAACAGATACGCAGTATTTT. The chain uses TRBV7-8 and TRBJ2-3; TRBD2 agrees at 7 bases. Trimming at V came to 4 bases and at J to 3 bases, leaving 7 bases not matched to a gene. The CDR3 length is 15 residues. The germline V gene encodes CDR1 SGHVS and CDR2 FQNEAQ.

J is TRBJ2-2 and V is TRBV30; the match to TRBD2 covers 8 bases. Germline V gene sequence: CDR1 GTSNPN, CDR2 SVGIG (reference sequence). After removal of 0 bases from V and 3 bases from J, the junction contained 12 bases not matched to a gene. This CDR3 is built from 18 residues. The CDR3 coding sequence is TGTGCCTGGAGTGTACGGTCAAGCGGGAGAAGAGACACCGGGGAGCTGTTTTTT. It is translated as CAWSVRSSGRRDTGELFF.

V and J are TRBV19 and TRBJ1-1, with 8 bases identical to TRBD1. J lost 10 bases, V lost 1 base, and 11 bases had no gene match. The CDR3 extends over 15 amino acids. The germline V gene has CDR1 LNHDA and CDR2 SQIVND (reference sequence). The DNA of the CDR3 is TGTGCCAGTAGTATAGTCGGACAGGGAAACGGGGGAGCTTTCTTT. This translates into CASSIVGQGNGGAFF.